The clone carrying this TCR beta chain was seen a single time. These data belong to a study of control samples from healthy donors and cancer patients. Clones were sequenced by immunoSEQ multiplex PCR, and TCRdb holds only the in-frame ones, with some missing. The repertoire includes over 120,000 clones, around 90% of them detected once, and 3.2% sits in the top ten. Trimming shortened V by 0 bases and J by 2 bases, and 2 bases separated the two germline ends. The V gene's germline CDR1 is MNHEY and CDR2 SMNVEV (reference sequence). The CDR3 has 13 amino acids. The sequenced sample consisted of blood. The sequence was collected from a man aged 25-45 years in good health. This chain joins TRBV27 and TRBJ1-5; D is unresolved. This chain's CDR3 is CASSLSGNQPQHF. CDR3 DNA sequence: TGTGCCAGCAGTTTATCGGGCAATCAGCCCCAGCATTTT.